This record looks at one T cell receptor beta chain sequence and its context. Its antigen remains unknown. The V end was cut by 3 bases, the J end by 4 bases, with 12 bases between. CDR3 length: 15 amino acids. The authors isolated at least 6 million PBMCs per sample. The data originate from a study of blood T cells in healthy people across ages. General study findings and limits: Unsorted PBMC input precluded a conclusive naive versus antigen-experienced comparison. Estimated diversity that came from one million T cells was considered an underestimate. Both higher diversity and more naive CD4+ cells marked long-lived donors when set against aged donors.

A sample-barcoded 5' primer and a J-beta primer mix were used in a second PCR of about 7 to 12 cycles. Via MiXCR, TCRdb re-called the 5' RACE reads, giving one row per CDR3 protein. The sample comprises about 1.6 million distinct CDR3 sequences, roughly a third of which are singletons, and roughly 10% rests with the top ten. The TCR sequence derives from a woman aged 25-40 years in good health. The rearrangement joins TRBV12-3 or TRBV12-4 to TRBJ2-2, with D perhaps assigned TRBD1 or TRBD2 (5 bases each). Sequenced: blood. In DNA form, the CDR3 reads TGTGCCAGCAGTTTTTGGGACCGGGGCACCGGGGAGCTGTTTTTT. Protein sequence: CASSFWDRGTGELFF.